The T cell receptor (beta chain) under discussion was sequenced for a study of blood T cells in healthy people across ages. Germline CDR1 is SGHTA and CDR2 is FQGNSA. The CDR3 runs 13 residues. Between the trimmed V and J ends, which lost 4 bases and 1 base, there was a span of 7 bases. Whenever a sample was processed, at least 6 million PBMCs were isolated. Through a sample-barcoded 5' primer and a J-beta primer mix, a second PCR was run for roughly 7 to 11 cycles. TCRdb called the 5' RACE reads again in MiXCR, with one record for every CDR3 protein. This table has 1.5 million to 2 million distinct CDR3 sequences, about two fifths appearing once.

Material for sequencing was blood. J is TRBJ1-2 and V is TRBV7-2; TRBD1 is a possible D gene (5 bases). This sequence was found in a human donor in good health. The CDR3 protein is CASSWGVNYGYTF. CDR3 bases: TGTGCCAGCAGCTGGGGGGTTAACTATGGCTACACCTTC.